This T cell receptor beta chain was recovered during a study of T cells after somatic rescue of genetic block. The CDR3 covers 16 residues. Per germline, CDR1 MNHNS and CDR2 SASEGT. With V trimmed by 4 bases and J by 6 bases, 6 bases remained unmatched. Clones were read by immunoSEQ multiplex PCR, and TCRdb kept only the in-frame ones, dropping some. The repertoire holds more than 70,000 clones, more than 80% seen once, with around 1.6% in the top ten. The J gene is TRBJ2-1, the V gene TRBV6-1; 13 bases map to TRBD2. This sequence was found in a woman aged 18-29 years. The sample was peripheral blood mononuclear cells (PBMCs). The CDR3 protein is CASSAPRTSGSNEQFF. CDR3 nucleotide sequence: TGTGCCAGCAGTGCCCCCCGGACTAGCGGGAGCAATGAGCAGTTCTTC.